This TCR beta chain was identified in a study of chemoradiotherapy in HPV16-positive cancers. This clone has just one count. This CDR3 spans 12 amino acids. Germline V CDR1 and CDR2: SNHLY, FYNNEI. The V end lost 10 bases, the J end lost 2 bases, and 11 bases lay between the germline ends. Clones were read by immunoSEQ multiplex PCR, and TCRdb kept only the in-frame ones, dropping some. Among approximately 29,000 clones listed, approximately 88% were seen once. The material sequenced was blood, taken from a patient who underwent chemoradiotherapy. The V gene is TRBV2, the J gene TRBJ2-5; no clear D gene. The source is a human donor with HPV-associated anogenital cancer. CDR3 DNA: TGTGCCATCTCACAGAGGCAAGAGACCCAGTACTTC. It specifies CAISQRQETQYF.